Listed below are T cell receptor beta chains from one sample, sequenced in a study of CD8+ T cells in alopecia areata. Sequencing was performed with immunoSEQ multiplex PCR; in TCRdb, only in-frame clones are kept and a portion is missing. Counted here are under 110,000 clones, roughly 56% occurring once; the ten biggest clones make up about a sixth. Material: CD8+ T cells sorted from blood, obtained at approximately week 56, from a patient treated with tofacitinib. The receptor source for this set is a human donor with alopecia areata. The CDR3 runs from the conserved cysteine through the conserved F or W. D genes are given only for firm matches. Clone size is given for some rows only: seen once, a few or many times, or a class if the clone is expanded.

- | - | TRBJ1-2 | TRBV14 | CASSQGVWSLGYTF | TGTGCCAGCAGCCAAGGAGTATGGTCCTTGGGCTACACCTTC
- | - | TRBJ2-3 | TRBV11-2 | CASSFPPQTQRISTDTQYF | TGTGCCAGCAGCTTTCCGCCTCAGACCCAGAGAATTAGCACAGATACGCAGTATTTT
- | few | TRBJ1-2 | TRBV29-1 | CSVEGTPEVGYGYTF | TGCAGCGTCGAAGGGACACCCGAAGTAGGCTATGGCTACACCTTC
- | - | TRBJ1-5 | TRBV7-2 | CASSMTTELAQHF | TGTGCCAGCAGCATGACGACGGAGTTGGCCCAGCATTTT
TRBD2 | few | TRBJ2-3 | TRBV14 | CASSQTGLAGSRDTQYF | TGTGCCAGCAGCCAAACTGGACTAGCGGGGAGCCGGGATACGCAGTATTTT
- | once | TRBJ1-1 | TRBV13 | CASSANPGQPRNTEAFF | TGTGCCAGCAGCGCGAACCCCGGACAGCCCCGGAACACTGAAGCTTTCTTT
TRBD1 | - | TRBJ1-6 | TRBV19 | CASRTGSGSPLHF | TGTGCCAGCCGGACAGGGTCAGGTTCACCCCTCCACTTT
- | - | TRBJ2-7 | TRBV27 | CASSLYPGPYEQYF | TGTGCCAGCAGTTTATACCCAGGACCCTACGAGCAGTACTTC
- | few | TRBJ1-1 | TRBV30 | CASQGWDTEAFF | TGTGCCTCACAGGGTTGGGACACTGAAGCTTTCTTT
- | few | TRBJ1-6 | TRBV13 | CASSLEWHNSPLHF | TGTGCCAGCAGCCTTGAGTGGCATAATTCACCCCTCCACTTT
- | once | TRBJ2-1 | TRBV5-6 | CASSSGHWNEQFF | TGTGCCAGCAGCTCGGGACATTGGAATGAGCAGTTCTTC
- | - | TRBJ2-7 | TRBV4-1 | CASSQDRFMGYEQYF | TGCGCCAGCAGCCAAGACCGATTCATGGGGTACGAGCAGTACTTC
- | once | TRBJ2-7 | TRBV5-6 | CASSFPSKGAYEQYF | TGTGCCAGCAGCTTTCCCTCCAAGGGAGCCTACGAGCAGTACTTC
TRBD1 | - | TRBJ1-5 | TRBV29-1 | CSATRTGWNQPQHF | TGCAGCGCAACTAGGACAGGGTGGAATCAGCCCCAGCATTTT
- | few | TRBJ2-5 | TRBV12-5 | CASGWGTIETQYF | TGTGCTAGTGGTTGGGGGACCATCGAGACCCAGTACTTC
- | once | TRBJ1-5 | TRBV30 | CAWSPGAINQPQHF | TGTGCCTGGAGTCCAGGGGCGATCAATCAGCCCCAGCATTTT